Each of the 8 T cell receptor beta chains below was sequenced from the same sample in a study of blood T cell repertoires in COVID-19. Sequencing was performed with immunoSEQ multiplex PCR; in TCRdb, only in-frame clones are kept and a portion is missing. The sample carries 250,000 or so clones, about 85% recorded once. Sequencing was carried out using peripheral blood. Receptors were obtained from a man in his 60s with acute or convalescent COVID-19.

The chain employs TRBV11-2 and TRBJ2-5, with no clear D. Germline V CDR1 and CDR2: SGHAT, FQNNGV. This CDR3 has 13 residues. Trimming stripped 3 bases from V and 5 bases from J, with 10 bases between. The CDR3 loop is CASSFTLGETQYF. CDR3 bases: TGTGCCAGCAGCTTCACACTCGGGGAGACCCAGTACTTC.

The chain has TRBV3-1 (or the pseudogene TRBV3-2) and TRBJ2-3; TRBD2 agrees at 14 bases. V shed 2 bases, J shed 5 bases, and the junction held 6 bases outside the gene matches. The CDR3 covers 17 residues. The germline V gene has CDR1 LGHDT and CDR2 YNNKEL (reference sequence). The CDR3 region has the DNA TGTGCCAGCAGCCAACATCGGGGACTAGCGGGGGAAGATACGCAGTATTTT. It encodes CASSQHRGLAGEDTQYF.

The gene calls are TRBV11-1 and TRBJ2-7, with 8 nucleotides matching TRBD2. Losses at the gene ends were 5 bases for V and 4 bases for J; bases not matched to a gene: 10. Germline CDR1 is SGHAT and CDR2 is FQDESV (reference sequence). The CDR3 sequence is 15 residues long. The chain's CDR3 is CASSPLGTRSYEQYF. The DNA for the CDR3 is TGTGCCAGCAGCCCCCTCGGGACTAGAAGTTACGAGCAGTACTTC.

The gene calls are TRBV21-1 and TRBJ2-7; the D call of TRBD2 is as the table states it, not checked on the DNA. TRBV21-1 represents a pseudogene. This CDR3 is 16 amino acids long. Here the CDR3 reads CASSKDGRDNSYEQYF. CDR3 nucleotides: TGTGCCAGCAGCAAAGATGGGAGAGACAACTCCTACGAGCAGTACTTC.

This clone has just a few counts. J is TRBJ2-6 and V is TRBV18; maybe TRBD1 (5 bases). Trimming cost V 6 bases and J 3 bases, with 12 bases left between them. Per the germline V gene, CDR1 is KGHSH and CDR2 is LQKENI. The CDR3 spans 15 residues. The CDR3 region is CASSRQGSGANVLTF. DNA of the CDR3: TGTGCCAGCTCCCGTCAGGGAAGTGGGGCCAACGTCCTGACTTTC.

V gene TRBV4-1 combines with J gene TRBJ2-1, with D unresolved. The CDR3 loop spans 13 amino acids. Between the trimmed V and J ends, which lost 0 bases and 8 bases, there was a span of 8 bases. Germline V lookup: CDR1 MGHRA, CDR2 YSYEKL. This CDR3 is CASSQEPRYEQFF. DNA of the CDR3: TGCGCCAGCAGCCAAGAACCCAGATATGAGCAGTTCTTC.

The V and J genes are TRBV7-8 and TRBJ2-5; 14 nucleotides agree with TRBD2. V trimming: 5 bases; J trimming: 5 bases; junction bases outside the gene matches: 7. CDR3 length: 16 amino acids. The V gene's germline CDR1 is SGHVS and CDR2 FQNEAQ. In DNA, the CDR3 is TGTGCCAGCAGCCTGGGGACTAGCGGGAGCTTGGAGACCCAGTACTTC. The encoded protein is CASSLGTSGSLETQYF. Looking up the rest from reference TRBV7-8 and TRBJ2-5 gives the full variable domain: GAGVSQSPRYKVAKRGQDVALRCDPISGHVSLFWYQQALGQGPEFLTYFQNEAQLDKSGLPSDRFFAERPEGSVSTLKIQRTQQEDSAVYLCASSLGTSGSLETQYFGPGTRLLVL.

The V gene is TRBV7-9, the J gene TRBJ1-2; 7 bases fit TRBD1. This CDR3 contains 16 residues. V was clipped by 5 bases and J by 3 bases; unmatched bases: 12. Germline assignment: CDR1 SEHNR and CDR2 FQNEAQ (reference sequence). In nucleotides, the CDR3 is TGTGCCAGCAGCACCACCGGGACAGTATACCACTATGGCTACACCTTC. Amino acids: CASSTTGTVYHYGYTF.